This T cell receptor beta chain was observed in a study of monozygotic twins with inflammatory bowel disease. PCR of TCRalpha and TCRbeta cDNA was nested, with two rounds of around 15 and 9 cycles. Reprocessing the 5' RACE reads, TCRdb reports a single entry for every CDR3 protein and omits DNA. Its table lists approximately 400,000 distinct CDR3 sequences. The study, taken as a whole, reports: Comparison of concordant versus discordant twins revealed no difference in repertoire similarity, possibly due to limited power. Especially with disease activity, IBD patients shared fewer clonotypes with others than healthy twins did.

CDR3 length: 15 residues. The germline V gene has CDR1 MNHEY and CDR2 SVGAGI. Remarks on this clonotype: Its antigen is as yet unknown.

The rearrangement joins TRBV6-5 to TRBJ1-2; TCRdb gives TRBD1 as the D gene, but with no DNA this cannot be confirmed. The source is a human donor with ulcerative colitis or Crohn's disease, or a healthy co-twin of an affected twin (not recorded which). The sample was blood. CDR3 sequence reads: CASSYALDRGGGYTF.